Here is one T cell receptor (beta chain) with its context. Its target is unknown. Sequencing libraries made from TCR beta cDNA carried unique molecular identifiers. T cells numbering roughly 1 to 10 million yielded roughly 0.5 million cDNA molecules. TCRdb passed the PCR reads through MiXCR, listing each CDR3 protein once. The sample has almost 700,000 distinct CDR3 sequences, 59% seen once. The germline CDR1 and CDR2 sequences are DFQATT and SNEGSKA (reference sequence). This CDR3 comprises 17 residues. V lost 0 bases, J lost 4 bases, and 22 bases lay in between. This specimen comes from a study of post-analysis software for immune sequencing data. Study findings and constraints: A few TRBV segments appeared more often in patients than in controls, and TRBV5-6, TRBV5-1 and TRBV20-1 were among these. Strong co-clustering by F measure linked samples that shared a preparation batch.

Sequenced: blood. The clonotype was recovered from a girl aged 2 to 9 with multiple sclerosis. This chain links TRBV20-1 with TRBJ2-7; D may be TRBD2 (5 bases). In DNA, the CDR3 is TGCAGTGCTAGAGATTCAGGAGGTGGGCCGGGCGGGTACGAGCAGTACTTC. This sequence encodes CSARDSGGGPGGYEQYF.